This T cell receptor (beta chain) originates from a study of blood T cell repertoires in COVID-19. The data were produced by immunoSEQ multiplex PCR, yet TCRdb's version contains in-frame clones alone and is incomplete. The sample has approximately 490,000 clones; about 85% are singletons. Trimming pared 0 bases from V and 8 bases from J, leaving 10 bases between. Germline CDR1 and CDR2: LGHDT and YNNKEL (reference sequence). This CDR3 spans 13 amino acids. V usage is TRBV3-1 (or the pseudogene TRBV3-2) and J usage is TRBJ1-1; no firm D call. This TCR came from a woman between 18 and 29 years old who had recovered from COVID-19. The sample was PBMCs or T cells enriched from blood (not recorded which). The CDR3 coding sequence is TGTGCCAGCAGCCAAGAGACTGTCGAAGAAGCTTTCTTT. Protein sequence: CASSQETVEEAFF.